This T cell receptor beta chain was profiled in a study of blood T cell repertoires in COVID-19. As for the study in general: From T cells, B-cell-depleted T cells, or PBMCs came the material, which was cDNA or gDNA.

Seattle patients were enrolled while actively infected and followed longitudinally. The CDR3 is 16 amino acids. Trimming at V came to 2 bases and at J to 8 bases, leaving 9 bases not matched to a gene. CDR1 is SGHTA and CDR2 is FQGNSA in the germline V gene. Study processing details: Amplification of reference gene primers was used by the study to estimate nucleated cell counts. TCRdb's table, derived via immunoSEQ multiplex PCR, lists solely in-frame clones and lacks some. For V, J and clone size, that table is used; D and trimming come from the DNA. The sample holds some 160,000 clones; approximately 87% are singletons and the top ten take 10%.

V usage is TRBV7-2 and J usage is TRBJ1-6; 7 bases line up with TRBD1. Source material: peripheral blood. The origin of this receptor is a woman in her 70s with COVID-19, enrolled during active disease. CDR3 loop: CASSLSGGTAHSPLHF. In DNA, the CDR3 is TGTGCCAGCAGCTTAAGTGGAGGGACAGCACATTCACCCCTCCACTTT. Full variable domain (missing parts from reference TRBV7-2 and TRBJ1-6): GAGVSQSPSNKVTEKGKDVELRCDPISGHTALYWYRQSLGQGLEFLIYFQGNSAPDKSGLPSDRFSAERTGGSVSTLTIQRTQQEDSAVYLCASSLSGGTAHSPLHFGNGTRLTVT.